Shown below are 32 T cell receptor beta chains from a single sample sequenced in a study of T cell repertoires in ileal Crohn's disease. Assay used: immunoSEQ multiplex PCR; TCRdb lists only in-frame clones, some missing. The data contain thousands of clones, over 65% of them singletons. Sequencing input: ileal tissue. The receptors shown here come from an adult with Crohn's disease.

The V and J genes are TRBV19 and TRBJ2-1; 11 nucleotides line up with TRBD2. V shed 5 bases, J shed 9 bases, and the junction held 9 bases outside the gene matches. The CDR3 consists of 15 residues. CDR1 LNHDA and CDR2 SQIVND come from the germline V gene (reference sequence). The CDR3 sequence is CASSPTSGSFVEQFF. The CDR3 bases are TGTGCCAGTAGTCCCACTAGCGGGAGTTTTGTTGAGCAGTTCTTC.

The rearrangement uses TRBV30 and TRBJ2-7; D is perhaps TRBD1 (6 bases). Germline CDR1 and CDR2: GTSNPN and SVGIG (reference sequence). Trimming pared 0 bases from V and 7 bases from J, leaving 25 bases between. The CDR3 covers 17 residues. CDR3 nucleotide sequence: TGTGCCTGGAGTGTAACCTTGGACAGCCTCTCCTTTGAGGAGCAGTACTTC. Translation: CAWSVTLDSLSFEEQYF.

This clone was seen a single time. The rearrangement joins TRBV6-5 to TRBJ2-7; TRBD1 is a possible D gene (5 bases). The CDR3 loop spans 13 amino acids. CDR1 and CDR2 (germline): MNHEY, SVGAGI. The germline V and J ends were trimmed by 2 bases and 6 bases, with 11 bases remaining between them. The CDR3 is CASSYLSGSEQYF. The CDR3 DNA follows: TGTGCCAGCAGTTACCTCTCAGGGTCCGAGCAGTACTTC.

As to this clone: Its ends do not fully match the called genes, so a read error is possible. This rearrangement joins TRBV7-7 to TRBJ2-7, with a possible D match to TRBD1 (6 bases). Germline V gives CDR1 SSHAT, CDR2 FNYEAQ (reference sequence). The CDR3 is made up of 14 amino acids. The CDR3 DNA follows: TGTGCTAGCAGCTTAGCGCCGACAGGCTACGAGCAGTACTTC. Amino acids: CASSLAPTGYEQYF. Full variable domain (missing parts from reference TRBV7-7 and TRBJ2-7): GAGVSQSPRYKVTKRGQDVTLRCDPISSHATLYWYQQALGQGPEFLTYFNYEAQPDKSGLPSDRFSAERPEGSISTLTIQRTEQRDSAMYRCASSLAPTGYEQYFGPGTRLTVT.

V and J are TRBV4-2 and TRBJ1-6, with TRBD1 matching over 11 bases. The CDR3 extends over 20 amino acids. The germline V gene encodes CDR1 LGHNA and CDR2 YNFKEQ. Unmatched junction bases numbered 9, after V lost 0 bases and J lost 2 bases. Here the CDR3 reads CASSQDSFRTGGTYNSPLHF. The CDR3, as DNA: TGTGCCAGCAGCCAAGATAGCTTTAGGACAGGGGGCACCTATAATTCACCCCTCCACTTT.

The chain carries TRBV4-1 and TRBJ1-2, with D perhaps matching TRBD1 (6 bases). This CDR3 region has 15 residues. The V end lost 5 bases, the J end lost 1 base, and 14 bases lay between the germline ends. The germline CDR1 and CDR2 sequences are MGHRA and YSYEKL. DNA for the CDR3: TGCGCCAGCAGCTTTCCAGGGGAAGGTAACTATGGCTACACCTTC. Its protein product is CASSFPGEGNYGYTF.

The DNA of the CDR3 is TGCGCCAGCAGCCAACATACAGTGAAGGATGAGCAGTTCTTC. Protein: CASSQHTVKDEQFF. The chain is built from TRBV4-3 and TRBJ2-1, with D uncertain. The CDR3 contains 14 residues. V lost 2 bases to trimming and J lost 8 bases, with 13 bases between them. Germline loops: CDR1 LGHNA, CDR2 YSLEER.

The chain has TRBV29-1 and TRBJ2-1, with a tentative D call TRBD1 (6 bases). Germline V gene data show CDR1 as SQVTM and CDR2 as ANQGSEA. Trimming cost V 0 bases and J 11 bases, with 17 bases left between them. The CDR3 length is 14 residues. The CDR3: CSVEDRVRGDKQFF. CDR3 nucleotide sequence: TGCAGCGTTGAAGATCGCGTCAGGGGTGATAAGCAGTTCTTC.

As DNA, the CDR3 is TGTGCCAGCAGTGTATCCGGGACTAGCGGGGGGAGTACTAACGAGCAGTACTTC. It codes for CASSVSGTSGGSTNEQYF. The V gene is TRBV2, the J gene TRBJ2-7; 15 nucleotides agree with TRBD2. J was trimmed by 5 bases and V by 4 bases; bases with no gene match: 12. The V gene's germline CDR1 is SNHLY and CDR2 FYNNEI. The CDR3 sequence is 18 residues long. Variable domain in full (rest from reference TRBV2 and TRBJ2-7): EPEVTQTPSHQVTQMGQEVILRCVPISNHLYFYWYRQILGQKVEFLVSFYNNEISEKSEIFDDQFSVERPDGSNFTLKIRSTKLEDSAMYFCASSVSGTSGGSTNEQYFGPGTRLTVT.

CDR3 in amino acids: CASSLGLRDNYGYTF. Here the CDR3 DNA reads TGTGCCAGCAGCTTGGGGCTAAGGGATAACTATGGCTACACCTTC. This rearrangement joins TRBV11-1 to TRBJ1-2; D possibly corresponds to TRBD1 (5 bases). The CDR3 has 15 amino acids. V was pared by 3 bases and J by 1 base, with 12 bases between. Per germline, CDR1 SGHAT and CDR2 FQDESV (reference sequence).

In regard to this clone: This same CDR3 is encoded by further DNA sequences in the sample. This CDR3 is CASSLQSTDTQYF. For the CDR3, the DNA is TGTGCCAGCAGCTTACAGAGCACAGATACGCAGTATTTT. The chain employs TRBV7-3 and TRBJ2-3; D not certain. V lost 2 bases, J lost 0 bases, and 3 bases lay in between. The V gene's germline CDR1 is SGHTA and CDR2 FQGTGA. CDR3 size: 13 residues.

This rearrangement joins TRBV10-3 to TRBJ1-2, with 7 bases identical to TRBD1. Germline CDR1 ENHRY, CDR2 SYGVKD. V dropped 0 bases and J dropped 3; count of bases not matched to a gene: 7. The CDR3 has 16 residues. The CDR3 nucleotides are TGTGCCATCAGTGAGTCCTCGGGACAGCGGTACTATGGCTACACCTTC. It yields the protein CAISESSGQRYYGYTF.

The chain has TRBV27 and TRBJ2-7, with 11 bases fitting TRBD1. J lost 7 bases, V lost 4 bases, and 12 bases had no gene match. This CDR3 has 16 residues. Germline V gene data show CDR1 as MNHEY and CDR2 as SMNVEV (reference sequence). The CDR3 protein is CASSSFSDRGQWEQYF. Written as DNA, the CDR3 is TGTGCCAGCAGTTCCTTTTCGGACAGGGGGCAGTGGGAGCAGTACTTC.

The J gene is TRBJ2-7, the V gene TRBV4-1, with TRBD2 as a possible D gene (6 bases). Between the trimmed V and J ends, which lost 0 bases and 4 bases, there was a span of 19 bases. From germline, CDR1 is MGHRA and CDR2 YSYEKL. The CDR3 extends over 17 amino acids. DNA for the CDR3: TGCGCCAGCAGCCAAGATGTGCTAACCCCCGCGGGGTACGAGCAGTACTTC. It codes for CASSQDVLTPAGYEQYF.

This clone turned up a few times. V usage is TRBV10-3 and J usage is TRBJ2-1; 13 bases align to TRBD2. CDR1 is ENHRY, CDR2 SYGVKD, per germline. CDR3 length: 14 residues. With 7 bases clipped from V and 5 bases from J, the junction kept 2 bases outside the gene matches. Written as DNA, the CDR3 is TGTGCCATCACCGGGACTAGCGGGAACAATGAGCAGTTCTTC. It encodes CAITGTSGNNEQFF.

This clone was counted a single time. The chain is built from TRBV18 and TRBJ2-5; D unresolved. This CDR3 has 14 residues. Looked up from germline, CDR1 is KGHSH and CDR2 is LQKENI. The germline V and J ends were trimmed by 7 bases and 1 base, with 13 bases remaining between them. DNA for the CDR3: TGTGCCAGCTTAGGCCGACCGGGCCAAGAGACCCAGTACTTC. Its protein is CASLGRPGQETQYF.

The CDR3 DNA reads TGTGCCAGCAGTGAATCGAGAAGCGGGAAATACAATGAGCAGTTCTTC. Protein product: CASSESRSGKYNEQFF. The chain combines TRBV25-1 with TRBJ2-1; the match to TRBD2 covers 7 bases. Germline CDR1 and CDR2: MGHDK and SYGVNS. The CDR3 spans 16 residues. J was trimmed by 4 bases and V by 1 base; bases with no gene match: 7.

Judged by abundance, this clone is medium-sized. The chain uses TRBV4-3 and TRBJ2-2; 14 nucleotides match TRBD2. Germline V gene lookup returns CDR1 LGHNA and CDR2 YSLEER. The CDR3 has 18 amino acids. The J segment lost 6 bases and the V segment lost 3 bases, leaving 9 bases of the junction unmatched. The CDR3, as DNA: TGCGCCAGCAGCCACGGGACTAGCGGGGGTCCCTTTTCCGGGGAGCTGTTTTTT. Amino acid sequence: CASSHGTSGGPFSGELFF.

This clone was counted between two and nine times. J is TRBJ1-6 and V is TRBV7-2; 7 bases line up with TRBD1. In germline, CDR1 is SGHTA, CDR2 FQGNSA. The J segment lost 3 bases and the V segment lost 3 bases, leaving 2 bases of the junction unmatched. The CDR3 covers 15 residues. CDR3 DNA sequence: TGTGCCAGCAGCTTGGGACAGAGCTATAATTCACCCCTCCACTTT. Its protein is CASSLGQSYNSPLHF.

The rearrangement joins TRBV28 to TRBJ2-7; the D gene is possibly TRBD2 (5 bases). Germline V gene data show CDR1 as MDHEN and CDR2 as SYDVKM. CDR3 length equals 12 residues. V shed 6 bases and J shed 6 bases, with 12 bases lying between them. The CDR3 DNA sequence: TGTGCCAGCAGCCTTACTAGTTCCGAGCAGTACTTC. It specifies CASSLTSSEQYF. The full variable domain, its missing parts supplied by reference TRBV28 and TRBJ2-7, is DVKVTQSSRYLVKRTGEKVFLECVQDMDHENMFWYRQDPGLGLRLIYFSYDVKMKEKGDIPEGYSVSREKKERFSLILESASTNQTSMYLCASSLTSSEQYFGPGTRLTVT.

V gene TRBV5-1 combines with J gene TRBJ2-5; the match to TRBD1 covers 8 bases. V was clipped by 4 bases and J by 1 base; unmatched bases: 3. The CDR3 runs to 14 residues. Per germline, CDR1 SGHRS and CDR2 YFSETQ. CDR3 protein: CASSLTGGQETQYF. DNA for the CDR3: TGCGCCAGCAGCCTCACAGGGGGCCAAGAGACCCAGTACTTC.

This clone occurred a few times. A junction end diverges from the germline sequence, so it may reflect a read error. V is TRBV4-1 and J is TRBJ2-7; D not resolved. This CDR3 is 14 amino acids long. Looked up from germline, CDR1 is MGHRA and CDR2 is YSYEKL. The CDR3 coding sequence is TGCGCCAGCACCCAAGGGTTCGGGTCGTACGAGCAGTACTTC. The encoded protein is CASTQGFGSYEQYF.

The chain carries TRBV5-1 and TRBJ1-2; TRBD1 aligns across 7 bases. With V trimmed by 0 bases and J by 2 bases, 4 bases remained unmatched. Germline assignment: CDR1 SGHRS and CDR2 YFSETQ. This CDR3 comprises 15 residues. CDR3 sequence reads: CASSLGTGENYGYTF. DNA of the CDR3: TGCGCCAGCAGCTTGGGAACAGGGGAGAACTATGGCTACACCTTC.

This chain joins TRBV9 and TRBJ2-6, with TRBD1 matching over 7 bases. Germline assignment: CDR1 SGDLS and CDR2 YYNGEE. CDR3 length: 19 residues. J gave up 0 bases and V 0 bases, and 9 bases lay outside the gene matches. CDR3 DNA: TGTGCCAGCAGCGTAGAGATGGGGCCAGGGGGCTCTGGGGCCAACGTCCTGACTTTC. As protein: CASSVEMGPGGSGANVLTF.

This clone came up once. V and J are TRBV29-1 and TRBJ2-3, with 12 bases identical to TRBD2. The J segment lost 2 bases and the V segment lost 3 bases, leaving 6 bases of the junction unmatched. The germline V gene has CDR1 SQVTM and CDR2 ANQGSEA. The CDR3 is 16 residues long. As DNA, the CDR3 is TGCAGCGTTGAGCCTACTAGCGGGGGGACCACAGATACGCAGTATTTT. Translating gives CSVEPTSGGTTDTQYF.

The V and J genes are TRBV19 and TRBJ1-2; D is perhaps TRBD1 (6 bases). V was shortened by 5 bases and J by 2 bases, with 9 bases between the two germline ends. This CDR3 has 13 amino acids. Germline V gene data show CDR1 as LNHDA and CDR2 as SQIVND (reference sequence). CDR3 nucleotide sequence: TGTGCCAGTAGTCTCCAGGGGAACTATGGCTACACCTTC. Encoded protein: CASSLQGNYGYTF.

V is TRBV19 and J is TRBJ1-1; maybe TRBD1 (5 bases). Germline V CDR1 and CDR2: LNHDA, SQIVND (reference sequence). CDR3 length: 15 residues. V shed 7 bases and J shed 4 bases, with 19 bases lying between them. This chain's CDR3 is CASTFAGVGFTEAFF. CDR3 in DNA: TGTGCCAGTACCTTTGCGGGGGTAGGGTTCACTGAAGCTTTCTTT.

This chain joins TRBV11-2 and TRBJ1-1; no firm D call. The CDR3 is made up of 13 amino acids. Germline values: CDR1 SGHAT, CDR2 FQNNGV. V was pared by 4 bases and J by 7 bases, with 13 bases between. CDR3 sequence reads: CASSSQTDNEAFF. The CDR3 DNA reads TGTGCCAGCAGCTCACAAACCGACAATGAAGCTTTCTTT. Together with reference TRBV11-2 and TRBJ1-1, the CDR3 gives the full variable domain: EAGVAQSPRYKIIEKRQSVAFWCNPISGHATLYWYQQILGQGPKLLIQFQNNGVVDDSQLPKDRFSAERLKGVDSTLKIQPAKLEDSAVYLCASSSQTDNEAFFGQGTRLTVV.

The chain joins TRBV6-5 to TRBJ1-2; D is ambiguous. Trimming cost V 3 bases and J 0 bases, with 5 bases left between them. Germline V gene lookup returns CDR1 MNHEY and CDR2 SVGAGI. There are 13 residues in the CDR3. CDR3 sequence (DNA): TGTGCCAGCAGTTATTTAGCTAACTATGGCTACACCTTC. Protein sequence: CASSYLANYGYTF.

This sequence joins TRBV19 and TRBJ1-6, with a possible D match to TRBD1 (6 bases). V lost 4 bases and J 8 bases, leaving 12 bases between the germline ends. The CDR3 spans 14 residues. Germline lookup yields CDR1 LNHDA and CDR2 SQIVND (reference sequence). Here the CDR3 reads CASSTTGLYSPLHF. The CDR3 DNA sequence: TGTGCCAGTAGTACGACAGGTCTATATTCACCCCTCCACTTT.

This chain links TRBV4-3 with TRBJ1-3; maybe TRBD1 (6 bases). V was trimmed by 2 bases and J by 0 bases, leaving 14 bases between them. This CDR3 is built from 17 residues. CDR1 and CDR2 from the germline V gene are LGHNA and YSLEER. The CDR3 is CASSQSRQGYSGNTIYF. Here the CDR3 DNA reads TGCGCCAGCAGCCAATCCCGGCAGGGGTACTCTGGAAACACCATATATTTT.

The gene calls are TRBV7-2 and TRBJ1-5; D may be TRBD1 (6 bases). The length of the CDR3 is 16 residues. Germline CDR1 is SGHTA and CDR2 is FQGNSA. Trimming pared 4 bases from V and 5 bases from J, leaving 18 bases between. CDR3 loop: CASSSRPGGGHQPQHF. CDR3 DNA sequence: TGTGCCAGCAGCTCCCGGCCTGGTGGGGGCCATCAGCCCCAGCATTTT.